The T cell receptor beta chain described here comes from a study of CD8 T cells in Susac syndrome. General study findings and limits: The study's TCR sequencing and HLA analysis covered a relatively small number of individuals, and the study acknowledged this.

CD8+ and CD4+ T cells circulating in blood were sequenced for TCR beta. The CD8+ and CD4+ T cells were negatively isolated, with the TEMRA cells enriched by FACS. The length of the CDR3 is 15 residues. Trimming at V came to 5 bases and at J to 5 bases, leaving 3 bases not matched to a gene. CDR1 and CDR2 from the germline V gene are MNHEY and SVGAGI. Reverse transcription of about 0.5 to 1 ug RNA was performed with random hexamers. An immunoSEQ multiplex PCR generated amplified TCR beta CDR3 products spanning 54 Vbeta and 13 Jbeta. TCRdb re-called the immunoSEQ multiplex PCR reads with MiXCR, one entry per CDR3 protein. This sample has some 220,000 distinct CDR3 sequences, with about 95% found just once. A remark on this clonotype: Its target is unknown.

Material for sequencing was CD4+ T cells from PBMCs. The genes are TRBV6-5 and TRBJ2-5; the match to TRBD2 covers 15 bases. The source is a human donor with multiple sclerosis. This CDR3 reads CASSLGLAGGETQYF. The CDR3 DNA sequence: TGTGCCAGCAGTCTTGGACTAGCGGGAGGGGAGACCCAGTACTTC.